Shown below are 22 T cell receptor beta chains from a single sample sequenced in a study of long-term antiretroviral therapy in people with HIV. At survey level, the immunoSEQ assay was run in its v3.0 version. The repertoire was sequenced with immunoSEQ multiplex PCR; TCRdb's copy has only in-frame clones and lacks some. Of tens of thousands of clones listed, 76% are singletons. Sequenced material: unsorted PBMCs, taken 1.1 years before starting antiretroviral therapy. Receptors were obtained from a woman aged 40 to 50 with HIV.

The V and J genes are TRBV12-5 and TRBJ1-2; TRBD1 matches 9 bases. CDR3 length: 18 residues. V shed 1 base, J shed 0 bases, and the junction held 9 bases outside the gene matches. From germline, CDR1 is LGHNT and CDR2 FRNRAP. The CDR3 DNA is TGTGCTAGTGGTTTGGATAGGACAGGGGCGGCCCCTAACTATGGCTACACCTTC. The encoded protein is CASGLDRTGAAPNYGYTF.

The CDR3 DNA reads as TGTGCCAGCAGCCGGCAGGGGGCGAACACCGGGGAGCTGTTTTTT. Its translation is CASSRQGANTGELFF. V and J are TRBV5-8 and TRBJ2-2; 7 bases align to TRBD1. From germline, CDR1 is SGHTS and CDR2 YDEGEE. Unmatched junction bases numbered 3, after V lost 4 bases and J lost 0 bases. This CDR3 contains 15 residues.

This clone was observed a handful of times. The chain couples TRBV5-1 to TRBJ2-4; TRBD2 might be the D (7 bases). Germline CDR1 reads SGHRS; CDR2 reads YFSETQ. The CDR3 covers 15 residues. Trimming pared 0 bases from V and 9 bases from J, leaving 16 bases between. CDR3 protein: CASSLEGGERSIQYF. The CDR3 nucleotides are TGCGCCAGCAGCTTGGAGGGGGGGGAGCGGTCCATTCAGTACTTC.

The V gene is TRBV30, the J gene TRBJ2-2; maybe TRBD2 (5 bases). The V and J ends lost 4 bases and 7 bases respectively, with 10 bases between them. Per germline, CDR1 GTSNPN and CDR2 SVGIG (reference sequence). This CDR3 contains 12 residues. CDR3 sequence: CAWMVSGGELFF. The CDR3 DNA sequence: TGTGCCTGGATGGTCAGCGGCGGGGAGCTGTTTTTT.

The V call is TRBV2, the J call TRBJ2-5; D is uncertain. V shed 3 bases and J shed 4 bases, with 15 bases lying between them. This CDR3 contains 15 residues. Per the germline V gene, CDR1 is SNHLY and CDR2 is FYNNEI. CDR3 coding DNA: TGTGCCAGCAGTGAGAACCAGGCTGTGGGAGAGACCCAGTACTTC. Its translation: CASSENQAVGETQYF.

The chain has TRBV30 and TRBJ2-3; D assignment may be TRBD1 or TRBD2 (6 bases each). This CDR3 spans 15 amino acids. The germline V gene encodes CDR1 GTSNPN and CDR2 SVGIG (reference sequence). V was pared by 0 bases and J by 3 bases, with 13 bases between. The CDR3 here is CAWSVAGRGTDTQYF. The CDR3 DNA reads as TGTGCCTGGAGTGTAGCGGGCAGGGGAACAGATACGCAGTATTTT.

V and J are TRBV10-1 and TRBJ2-7, with 7 bases that match TRBD2. V was pared by 4 bases and J by 2 bases, with 11 bases of the junction left unmatched. Germline loops: CDR1 WNHNN, CDR2 SYGVQD (reference sequence). The CDR3 has 16 amino acids. The CDR3 reads CASSASRGLGTYEQYF. CDR3 nucleotides: TGCGCCAGCAGTGCATCGCGGGGGTTAGGCACCTACGAGCAGTACTTC.

The chain is built from TRBV5-1 and TRBJ2-1; D unresolved. Germline CDR1 and CDR2: SGHRS and YFSETQ. V lost 0 bases to trimming and J lost 8 bases, with 3 bases between them. There are 11 residues in the CDR3. The DNA for the CDR3 is TGCGCCAGCAGCTTGGCCTATGAGCAGTTCTTC. Translating gives CASSLAYEQFF.

Only one count was recorded for this clone. The chain has TRBV11-2 and TRBJ2-5; D not certain. Trimming shortened V by 3 bases and J by 5 bases, and 7 bases separated the two germline ends. The CDR3 extends over 12 amino acids. Looked up from germline, CDR1 is SGHAT and CDR2 is FQNNGV. In DNA form, the CDR3 reads TGTGCCAGCAGCTTGGGTCGGGAGACCCAGTACTTC. Translated, it gives CASSLGRETQYF.

This clone was detected a few times. The chain carries TRBV30 and TRBJ1-3, with TRBD1 identical over 7 bases. V trimming: 3 bases; J trimming: 4 bases; junction bases outside the gene matches: 3. Per the germline V gene, CDR1 is GTSNPN and CDR2 is SVGIG (reference sequence). This CDR3 contains 13 residues. CDR3: CAWSGTAGNTIYF. The CDR3 DNA is TGTGCCTGGAGCGGGACAGCGGGAAACACCATATATTTT. Using reference TRBV30 and TRBJ1-3 for the parts outside the CDR3, the full variable domain is SQTIHQWPATLVQPVGSPLSLECTVEGTSNPNLYWYRQAAGRGLQLLFYSVGIGQISSEVPQNLSASRPQDRQFILSSKKLLLSDSGFYLCAWSGTAGNTIYFGEGSWLTVV.

This chain joins TRBV25-1 and TRBJ2-7, with 7 bases identical to TRBD1. The CDR3 length is 16 residues. Germline loops: CDR1 MGHDK, CDR2 SYGVNS. V trimming: 4 bases; J trimming: 3 bases; junction bases outside the gene matches: 12. The CDR3 nucleotides read TGTGCCAGCAGTGCGTCACAGGGGATAGGCTACTACGAGCAGTACTTC. It is translated as CASSASQGIGYYEQYF.

The genes are TRBV2 and TRBJ2-7; the D is unclear. Trimming took 3 bases from V and 6 from J, leaving 6 bases between them. CDR3 length equals 11 residues. CDR1 and CDR2 (germline): SNHLY, FYNNEI. The CDR3 reads CASSEQIEQYF. The CDR3 DNA reads as TGTGCCAGCAGTGAGCAGATCGAGCAGTACTTC.

J is TRBJ2-5 and V is TRBV9; 11 bases line up with TRBD2. Germline-derived CDR1 and CDR2 are SGDLS and YYNGEE. The V segment lost 0 bases and the J segment 5 bases; nucleotides outside the gene matches: 3. The CDR3 runs 15 residues. In DNA, the CDR3 is TGTGCCAGCAGCGTAGGGGGGACTAGCGGCGAGACCCAGTACTTC. As protein: CASSVGGTSGETQYF. Variable domain in full (rest from reference TRBV9 and TRBJ2-5): DSGVTQTPKHLITATGQRVTLRCSPRSGDLSVYWYQQSLDQGLQFLIQYYNGEERAKGNILERFSAQQFPDLHSELNLSSLELGDSALYFCASSVGGTSGETQYFGPGTRLLVL.

J is TRBJ2-5 and V is TRBV9; maybe TRBD2 (5 bases). V was pared by 0 bases and J by 5 bases, with 14 bases between. The CDR3 is 15 residues long. In germline, CDR1 is SGDLS, CDR2 YYNGEE. The CDR3 DNA reads TGTGCCAGCAGCGTAGAGGGTACCGGGGTGGAGACCCAGTACTTC. It yields the protein CASSVEGTGVETQYF.

This clone has just one count. This chain uses TRBV30 with TRBJ2-3; D gene ambiguous. The CDR3 length is 12 residues. Germline loops: CDR1 GTSNPN, CDR2 SVGIG (reference sequence). V lost 2 bases and J lost 3, with 6 bases in between. The CDR3 DNA is TGTGCCTGGAGTACCCGGACAGATACGCAGTATTTT. It yields the protein CAWSTRTDTQYF.

This clone was seen a few times. The chain couples TRBV5-8 to TRBJ1-4; D is perhaps TRBD1 (5 bases). Per germline, CDR1 SGHTS and CDR2 YDEGEE. Deletions cut 0 bases from V and 8 bases from J, with 14 bases between. The CDR3 has 15 residues. As DNA, the CDR3 is TGTGCCAGCAGCTTGGGGAGGGGACGAGGAGAAAAACTGTTTTTT. This encodes CASSLGRGRGEKLFF.

CDR3 in DNA: TGTGCTAGTGGTTTGAGGGCGACAGGGGCCTATGGCTACACCTTC. Residues: CASGLRATGAYGYTF. This chain uses TRBV12-5 with TRBJ1-2, with 8 bases lining up with TRBD1. With V trimmed by 2 bases and J by 4 bases, 6 bases remained unmatched. CDR1 is LGHNT, CDR2 FRNRAP, per germline. This CDR3 has 15 amino acids.

The rearrangement joins TRBV2 to TRBJ2-4; no definite D call. Germline V gene sequence: CDR1 SNHLY, CDR2 FYNNEI. The V end was cut by 7 bases, the J end by 1 base, with 8 bases between. The CDR3 loop spans 13 amino acids. The CDR3: CASNSAAKNIQYF. The CDR3 DNA reads as TGTGCCAGCAATTCGGCGGCCAAAAACATTCAGTACTTC. The full variable domain, its missing parts supplied by reference TRBV2 and TRBJ2-4, is EPEVTQTPSHQVTQMGQEVILRCVPISNHLYFYWYRQILGQKVEFLVSFYNNEISEKSEIFDDQFSVERPDGSNFTLKIRSTKLEDSAMYFCASNSAAKNIQYFGAGTRLSVL.

The chain joins TRBV6-5 to TRBJ1-1; tentatively, D is TRBD1 (6 bases). The V and J ends lost 6 bases and 6 bases respectively, with 17 bases between them. The CDR3 contains 14 residues. From germline, CDR1 is MNHEY and CDR2 SVGAGI. The CDR3 region has the DNA TGTGCCAGCAGATTTGGGAGGGGGACCGCTGAAGCTTTCTTT. It yields the protein CASRFGRGTAEAFF.

This clone was picked up one time. V and J are TRBV5-4 and TRBJ2-7, with 8 bases identical to TRBD1. Losses at the gene ends were 4 bases for V and 2 bases for J; bases not matched to a gene: 8. Germline-derived CDR1 and CDR2 are SGHNT and YYREEE (reference sequence). The CDR3 has 15 amino acids. The chain's CDR3 is CASSPGQGKPYEQYF. As DNA, the CDR3 is TGTGCCAGCAGCCCCGGACAGGGAAAGCCCTACGAGCAGTACTTC.

The chain links TRBV10-1 to TRBJ2-1, with 12 bases identical to TRBD2. CDR3 length equals 15 residues. Germline CDR1 is WNHNN and CDR2 is SYGVQD (reference sequence). The junction had 5 bases not matched to a gene; V was cut back by 6 bases and J by 5 bases. The CDR3 spells CASSETSGGNNEQFF. CDR3 in DNA: TGCGCCAGCAGCGAGACTAGCGGGGGAAACAATGAGCAGTTCTTC.

The V call is TRBV2, the J call TRBJ1-2, with D possibly TRBD1 on 5 matching bases. CDR3 size: 14 residues. Per germline, CDR1 SNHLY and CDR2 FYNNEI. V was clipped by 8 bases and J by 6 bases, with 19 bases between them. The CDR3 DNA reads as TGTGCCAGCCGAGGGGACGGTCAAAACCATGGCTACACCTTC. It is translated as CASRGDGQNHGYTF.